The clone carrying this T cell receptor (beta chain) was counted only a few times. Its antigen is undetermined. A single record per CDR3 protein comes from TCRdb applying MiXCR to the 5' RACE reads. Of roughly 56,000 distinct CDR3 sequences in the sample, roughly 30% were seen once. Study results and limitations: In terms of TCR gene usage, tumor memory CD4+ T cells clustered together with blood and lymph node memory CD4+ cells, as well as with lymph node naive CD4+ cells.

Germline-derived CDR1 and CDR2 are DFQATT and SNEGSKA (reference sequence). The CDR3 has 16 residues. The trim removed 0 bases at V and 0 bases at J, leaving 7 bases unmatched. The sequencing input was tumor-infiltrating naive CD4+ T cells sorted from the breast tumor. Subset given: naive CD4+ T cells, CD4+CD45RA+CD25-. The chain has TRBV20-1 and TRBJ2-7; the match to TRBD2 covers 8 bases. This TCR was sampled from a female donor with breast cancer. In DNA form, the CDR3 reads TGCAGTGCTAGAGACTTAGCGGGAACCTACTCCTACGAGCAGTACTTC. Encoded protein: CSARDLAGTYSYEQYF.